This entry features one TCR beta chain sequence. Antigen specificity is unknown. TCRdb keeps only in-frame clones here, not all; method: immunoSEQ multiplex PCR. The sample carries 15,000 to 20,000 clones, 65% to 75% recorded once. Germline CDR1 and CDR2: SGHDT and YYEEEE. The CDR3 has 14 residues. Losses at the gene ends were 0 bases for V and 8 bases for J; bases not matched to a gene: 7. The unexposed donors gave CD4+ T cells in about 2011-2018, prior to COVID-19. The cells were cultured for 10 days before CD4+ T cells were isolated. The record originates from a study of CD4 T cells in relation to SARS-CoV-2 and coronaviruses. Turning to the study itself: TCR beta CDR3s were sequenced after approximately ten-day antigen culture of PBMCs. The restricting HLA molecule for shared crossreactive spike epitopes was mapped.

General study points: The cross-reactivity analysis covered only spike protein, not other viral proteins.

This TCR was recovered from a human donor in good health. The J gene is TRBJ1-2, the V gene TRBV5-6, with 7 bases that match TRBD1. Input material: CD4+ T cells from PBMCs, cultured in vitro. In DNA form, the CDR3 reads TGTGCCAGCAGCTTGGAGAGGGGGCTGAGGGGCTACACCTTC. Translation gives CASSLERGLRGYTF.